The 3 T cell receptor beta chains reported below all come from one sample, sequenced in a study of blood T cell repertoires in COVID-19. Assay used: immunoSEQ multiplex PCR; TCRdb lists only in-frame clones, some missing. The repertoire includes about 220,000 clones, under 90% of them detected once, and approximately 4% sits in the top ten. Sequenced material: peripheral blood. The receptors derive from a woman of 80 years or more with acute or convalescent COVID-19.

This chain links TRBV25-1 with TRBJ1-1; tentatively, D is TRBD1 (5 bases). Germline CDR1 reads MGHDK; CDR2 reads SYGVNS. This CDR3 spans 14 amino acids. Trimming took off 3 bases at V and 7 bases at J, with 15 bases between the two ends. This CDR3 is CASSDNKGINEAFF. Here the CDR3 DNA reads TGTGCCAGCAGTGACAATAAGGGGATCAATGAAGCTTTCTTT.

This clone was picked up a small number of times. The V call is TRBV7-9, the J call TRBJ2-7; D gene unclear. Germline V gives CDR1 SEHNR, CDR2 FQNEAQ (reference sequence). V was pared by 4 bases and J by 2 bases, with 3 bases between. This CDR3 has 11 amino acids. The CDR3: CASSSTYEQYF. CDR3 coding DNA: TGTGCCAGCAGCTCCACCTACGAGCAGTACTTC.

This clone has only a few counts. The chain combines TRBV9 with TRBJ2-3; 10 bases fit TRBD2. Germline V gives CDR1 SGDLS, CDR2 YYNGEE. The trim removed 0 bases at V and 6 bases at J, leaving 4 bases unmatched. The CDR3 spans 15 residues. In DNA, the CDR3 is TGTGCCAGCAGCGTAGTTGGGACTAGCGTGGATACGCAGTATTTT. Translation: CASSVVGTSVDTQYF.